This TCR beta chain comes out of a study of cytomegalovirus exposure and HLA in healthy donors. Study conclusions and caveats: The presence/absence work took it that sequencing depth was about the same across donors. Later analysis demonstrated an association between a missense DCLRE1C variant and TCR beta V- and J-gene trimming.

In this sample, this clone turned up once. Antigen unknown. Germline CDR1 MNHEY, CDR2 SVGAGI. The CDR3 length is 12 residues. Trimming pared 2 bases from V and 11 bases from J, leaving 12 bases between. The PCR had 60 Vbeta and 13 Jbeta primers. TCRdb's table, derived via immunoSEQ multiplex PCR, lists solely in-frame clones and lacks some. The top ten hold roughly 10% of the sample, which has around 64,000 clones, around 86% seen once. The TCR originated in a female donor in good health and CMV-seronegative. V gene TRBV6-5 combines with J gene TRBJ1-1, with TRBD1 as a possible D gene (5 bases). The material sequenced was PBMCs. CDR3 loop: CASSYMAGLAFF. The DNA for the CDR3 is TGTGCCAGCAGTTACATGGCAGGGTTGGCTTTCTTT.